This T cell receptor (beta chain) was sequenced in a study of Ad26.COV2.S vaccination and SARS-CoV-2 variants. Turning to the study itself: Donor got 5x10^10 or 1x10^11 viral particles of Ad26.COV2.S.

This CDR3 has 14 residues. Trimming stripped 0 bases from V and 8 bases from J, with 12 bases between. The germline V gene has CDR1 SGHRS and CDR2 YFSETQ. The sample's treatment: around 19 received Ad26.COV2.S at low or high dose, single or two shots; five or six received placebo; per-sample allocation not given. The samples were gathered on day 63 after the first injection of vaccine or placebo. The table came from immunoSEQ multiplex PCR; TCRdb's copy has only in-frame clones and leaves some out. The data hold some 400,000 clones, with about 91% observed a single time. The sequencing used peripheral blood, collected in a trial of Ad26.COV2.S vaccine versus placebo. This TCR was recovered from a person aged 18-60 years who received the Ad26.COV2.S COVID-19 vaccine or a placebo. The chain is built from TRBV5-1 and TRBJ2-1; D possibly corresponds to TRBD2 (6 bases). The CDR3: CASSLAGEGYEQFF. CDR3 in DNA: TGCGCCAGCAGCTTGGCGGGAGAAGGCTATGAGCAGTTCTTC.